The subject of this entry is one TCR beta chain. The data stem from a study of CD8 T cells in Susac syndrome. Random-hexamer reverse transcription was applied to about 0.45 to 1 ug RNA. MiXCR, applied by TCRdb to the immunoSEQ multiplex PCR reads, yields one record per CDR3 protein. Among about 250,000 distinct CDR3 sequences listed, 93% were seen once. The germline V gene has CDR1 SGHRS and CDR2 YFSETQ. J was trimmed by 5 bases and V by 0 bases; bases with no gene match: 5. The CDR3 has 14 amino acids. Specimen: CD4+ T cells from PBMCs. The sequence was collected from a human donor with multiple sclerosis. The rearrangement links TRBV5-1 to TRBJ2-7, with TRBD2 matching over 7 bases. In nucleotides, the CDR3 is TGCGCCAGCAGCTTGGGGACTAGTTCCCACGAGCAGTACGTC. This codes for CASSLGTSSHEQYV.